This TCR beta chain appears in the sequencing data of a study of CD8 T cells in ankylosing spondylitis. TCRdb re-analysed the 5' RACE reads in MiXCR, keeping a single row per CDR3 protein. Here the sample spans roughly 470,000 distinct CDR3 sequences, around 26% being singletons. Concerning this clonotype: Its cognate antigen is unknown.

The study, taken as a whole, reports: Reports say disease-linked clones showed up significantly more in matched ankylosing spondylitis synovial fluid. Clones linked to disease, bearing a CD8+ phenotype, were relatively rare in peripheral blood. A motif in TCR beta, a set of under 10 highly homologous variants, appeared characteristic of ankylosing spondylitis blood. Earlier literature documents some of the motif variants in reactive arthritis synovial fluid and blood.

Deletions cut 2 bases from V and 4 bases from J, with 12 bases between. The CDR3 spans 15 residues. Looked up from germline, CDR1 is SEHNR and CDR2 is FQNEAQ (reference sequence). This chain links TRBV7-9 with TRBJ1-3; the D gene is possibly TRBD1 (6 bases). Sequences were obtained from blood, either unsorted or a sorted T cell fraction (not recorded which). This clonotype was sampled from a male donor with ankylosing spondylitis. The CDR3 DNA follows: TGTGCCAGCAGCTTATCACAGGGTACCGGAAACACCATATATTTT. It encodes CASSLSQGTGNTIYF.